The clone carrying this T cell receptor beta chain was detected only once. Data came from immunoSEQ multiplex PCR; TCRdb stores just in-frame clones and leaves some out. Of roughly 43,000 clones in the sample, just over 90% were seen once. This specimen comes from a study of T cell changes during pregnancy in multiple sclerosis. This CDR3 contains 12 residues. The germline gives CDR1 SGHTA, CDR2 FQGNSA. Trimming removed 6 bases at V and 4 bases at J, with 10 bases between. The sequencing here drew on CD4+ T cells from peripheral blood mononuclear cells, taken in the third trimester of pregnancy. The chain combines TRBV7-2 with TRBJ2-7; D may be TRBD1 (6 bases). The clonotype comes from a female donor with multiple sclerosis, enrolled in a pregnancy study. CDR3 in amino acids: CASSYDRYEQYF. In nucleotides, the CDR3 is TGTGCCAGCAGTTATGACAGGTACGAGCAGTACTTC.